These T cell receptor beta chains were read from a single sample in a study of OX40 agonist ivuxolimab in advanced cancers. Sequencing used immunoSEQ multiplex PCR; TCRdb keeps in-frame clones, though not all of them. The table has tens of thousands of clones, around 89% seen once; the top ten hold less than 0.65%. Sequenced here: CD4+ or CD8+ T cells sorted from blood, sampled in a trial of the OX40 agonist ivuxolimab. Receptors originate from an adult with an advanced solid tumor such as melanoma, head and neck, liver or kidney cancer. The CDR3 runs from the conserved cysteine through the conserved F or W. A D gene is named only where the DNA matches it firmly. Where a row states a size, it is once, few, many or the class of an expanded clone; other rows omit it.

D,V,length,size,J,DNA,CDR3
NA,TRBV11-2,14,NA,TRBJ1-6,TGTGCCAGCAGCTTTGAGGGGACACTATCACCCCTCCACTTT,CASSFEGTLSPLHF
TRBD1,TRBV5-1,14,few,TRBJ1-1,TGCGCCAGCAGCTATGGACAGGGGGGCACTGAAGCTTTCTTT,CASSYGQGGTEAFF
NA,TRBV18,16,once,TRBJ2-3,TGTGCCAGCTCACCGCCAGACAGGTATAGCACAGATACGCAGTATTTT,CASSPPDRYSTDTQYF
NA,TRBV5-8,15,once,TRBJ1-5,TGTGCCAGCAGCTTTCGCAGGGGTCCTGCTCAGCCCCAGCATTTT,CASSFRRGPAQPQHF
NA,TRBV7-3,15,NA,TRBJ1-1,TGTGCCAGCAGCTTAATGCGGTGGACCCCCGGGCGGGGTTTCTTT,CASSLMRWTPGRGFF
NA,TRBV28,15,NA,TRBJ2-7,TGTGCCAGCAGCCCGGGACTCACCAATCCCTACGAGCAGTACTTC,CASSPGLTNPYEQYF
TRBD1,TRBV10-3,17,NA,TRBJ2-1,TGTGCCATCAGTGAGACCGTTGGGACAGGGGCCTACAATGAGCAGTTCTTC,CAISETVGTGAYNEQFF
NA,TRBV4-2,13,NA,TRBJ1-2,TGTGCCAGCAGCCAAGGACAAGTATATGGCTACACCTTC,CASSQGQVYGYTF
NA,TRBV20-1,11,NA,TRBJ2-1,TGCAGTGCTAGACACCCCCCCTCGGAGTTCTTC,CSARHPPSEFF
TRBD1,TRBV11-2,13,NA,TRBJ1-2,TGTGCCAGCAGCCAGACAGGGGGCGGGGGCTACACCTTC,CASSQTGGGGYTF
NA,TRBV5-4,15,few,TRBJ2-3,TGTGCCAGCAGCACGGGGACTCAGAGCACAGATACGCAGTATTTT,CASSTGTQSTDTQYF
NA,TRBV7-2,12,once,TRBJ2-3,TGTGCCAGCAGCTCCTACACAGATACGCAGTATTTT,CASSSYTDTQYF
TRBD2,TRBV10-3,16,NA,TRBJ2-2,TGTGCCATCAGTGAGTCGGGGACTACGAACACCGGGGAGCTGTTTTTT,CAISESGTTNTGELFF
NA,TRBV19,15,NA,TRBJ1-1,TGTGCCAGTAGTACCCCTGGCTCCGGGAGGACTGAAGCTTTCTTT,CASSTPGSGRTEAFF
NA,TRBV7-8,16,NA,TRBJ1-5,TGTGCCAGCAGCTCGAGGGACATGGGGGGCAATCAGCCCCAGCATTTT,CASSSRDMGGNQPQHF
TRBD1,TRBV7-6,14,NA,TRBJ1-6,TGTGCCAGCAGCTTCGACAGGGTAAATTCACCCCTCCACTTT,CASSFDRVNSPLHF
NA,TRBV6-1,14,NA,TRBJ1-4,TGTGCCAGCAAGGTCGACTCAACTAATGAAAAACTGTTTTTT,CASKVDSTNEKLFF
NA,TRBV6-1,12,once,TRBJ1-1,TGTGCCAGCAGTGAATTGCAGGGGATAGCTTTCTTT,CASSELQGIAFF
TRBD2,TRBV4-1,15,NA,TRBJ2-7,TGCGCCAGCAGCCAAGGGGCAACGGGGGGCTACGAGCAGTACTTC,CASSQGATGGYEQYF
NA,TRBV14,15,few,TRBJ2-7,TGTGCCAGCAGCCCCAACCCGACACCGAACTACGAGCAGTACTTC,CASSPNPTPNYEQYF
NA,TRBV15,14,once,TRBJ1-1,TGTGCCACCAGCAGAGGGGGGGGGAACACTGAAGCTTTCTTT,CATSRGGGNTEAFF
TRBD2,TRBV5-1,16,NA,TRBJ2-5,TGCGCCAGCAGCTTGGTCGACGGCGGGGGACAAGAGACCCAGTACTTC,CASSLVDGGGQETQYF
NA,TRBV6-1,12,NA,TRBJ1-2,TGTGCCAGCAGGGACCCAAACTATGGCTACACCTTC,CASRDPNYGYTF
NA,TRBV11-2,15,NA,TRBJ1-2,TGTGCCAGCAGCTCTTCCGGGAGAAGCGCCTATGGCTACACCTTC,CASSSSGRSAYGYTF
NA,TRBV7-2,13,once,TRBJ1-1,TGTGCCAGCAGCTCACAGGGTATGACTGAAGCTTTCTTT,CASSSQGMTEAFF
NA,TRBV11-2,17,NA,TRBJ1-3,TGTGCCAGCAGCTTTAGGCCGAGGGAAATCGCTGGAAACACCATATATTTT,CASSFRPREIAGNTIYF
NA,TRBV11-2,16,NA,TRBJ1-2,TGTGCCAGCAGCTTAGTGGGTCAGAGCTTTCTATATGGCTACACCTTC,CASSLVGQSFLYGYTF
NA,TRBV5-1,16,NA,TRBJ2-1,TGCGCCAGCAGCCCGAGTAGCTTCAGCTCCTACAATGAGCAGTTCTTC,CASSPSSFSSYNEQFF
NA,TRBV6-6,15,NA,TRBJ2-1,TGTGCCAGCAGTAGAGGAGCCTTATCCTACAATGAGCAGTTCTTC,CASSRGALSYNEQFF
TRBD1,TRBV5-1,15,NA,TRBJ2-7,TGCGCCAGCAGCTTAACCGGGACAGGGGGCTACGAGCAGTACTTC,CASSLTGTGGYEQYF
TRBD1,TRBV28,12,NA,TRBJ2-1,TGTGCCAGCGAACAGGGGAACAATGAGCAGTTCTTC,CASEQGNNEQFF
NA,TRBV10-3,13,NA,TRBJ2-1,TGTGCCATCAGTGAGTCTCTTGTCGATGAGCAGTTCTTC,CAISESLVDEQFF
NA,TRBV6-5,13,NA,TRBJ1-3,TGTGCCAGCAGGAGGGTTGTTGGAAACACCATATATTTT,CASRRVVGNTIYF
NA,TRBV2,13,NA,TRBJ1-2,TGTGCCAGCAGTGAAGACACGATCTATGGCTACACCTTC,CASSEDTIYGYTF
NA,TRBV6-5,14,NA,TRBJ2-7,TGTGCCAGCAGTCGGTGGGGGCGACCCTACGAGCAGTACTTC,CASSRWGRPYEQYF
NA,TRBV27,13,NA,TRBJ1-2,TGTGCCAGCAGTTTATCAGCAGGGTATGGCTACACCTTC,CASSLSAGYGYTF
TRBD1,TRBV5-1,15,NA,TRBJ1-1,TGCGCCAGCAGACCGCGGACAGGGACAAACACTGAAGCTTTCTTT,CASRPRTGTNTEAFF
NA,TRBV29-1,11,NA,TRBJ1-1,TGCAGCGTCAAACGGAACACTGAAGCTTTCTTT,CSVKRNTEAFF
TRBD1,TRBV28,16,NA,TRBJ2-2,TGTGCCAGCAGTCCTCCGGGACAGGGTAGAACCGGGGAGCTGTTTTTT,CASSPPGQGRTGELFF
NA,TRBV11-2,14,once,TRBJ1-3,TGTGCCAGCAGCCCAGGGGACTCTGGAAACACCATATATTTT,CASSPGDSGNTIYF
TRBD2,TRBV6-5,16,NA,TRBJ2-1,TGTGCCAGCAGTTACGCGGGGGGGAGCTCCTACAATGAGCAGTTCTTC,CASSYAGGSSYNEQFF
TRBD1,TRBV7-9,13,NA,TRBJ1-6,TGTGCCAGCAGCCCCACAGGGGATTCACCCCTCCACTTT,CASSPTGDSPLHF